This T cell receptor (beta chain) was obtained from a study of siplizumab effects on memory and regulatory T cells. Findings and caveats of the study: Relative to controls at roughly 30%, mappable alloreactive CD4+ clones exhibited a mean Treg-derived proportion of 68.8% with siplizumab.

The germline V gene encodes CDR1 MGHRA and CDR2 YSYEKL. CDR3 length: 16 residues. V lost 3 bases, J lost 5 bases, and 19 bases lay in between. Points on this clone: Its antigen is unknown.

It was 85,000 to 100,000 TCR templates that were assayed per sample. Libraries were prepared by immunoSEQ multiplex PCR; TCRdb keeps only in-frame clonotypes and omits some of them. Of about 100,000 clones listed, roughly 94% were seen once; the top ten hold around 0.68%. The source of this sequence is a human donor in good health. The chain links TRBV4-1 to TRBJ2-5; perhaps TRBD1 as D (6 bases). Sample: Tregs sorted from blood. CDR3 amino acids: CASSHTDPQQGETQYF. CDR3 bases: TGCGCCAGCAGCCATACCGACCCCCAACAGGGCGAGACCCAGTACTTC.